What follows is one T cell receptor (beta chain) and its context. What antigen it recognizes has not been identified. Base qualities are missing; no much larger clone stands one base away. The CDR3 covers 18 residues, taking in both the cysteine and the phenylalanine. The kept DNA is CDR3 alone, 54 bases in frame from the first base. The germline V gene sets CDR1 to SGHRS and CDR2 to YFSETQ. Here V drops 4 bases and J drops 5 bases, and the junction holds 11 bases not matched to any gene. The collaborating institutions used their own protocols to collect whole blood in K2EDTA tubes. For TCRbeta analysis, collaborators shipped samples in one of three forms: frozen whole blood, isolated PBMCs, or DNA extracted from either of those sample types. The data originate from a study of blood T cell repertoires in COVID-19 (dated by TCRdb to 2020 to 2022). For the wider study: Samples from collaborators originated in the United States, Italy and Spain and spanned both the acute and convalescent phases of COVID-19. The prospective study material was composed of cDNA or gDNA derived from T cells, B-cell-depleted T cells, or PBMCs. Subjects who had been exposed to COVID-19, were actively infected with it, or had recovered from it provided the deeply sampled blood TCRbeta repertoires that made up the dataset. The repertoires were made available in a free public database intended to serve as a resource for research on the immune response to SARS-CoV-2. Samples came from the ongoing ImmuneRACE study (first 160 participants) plus 1,254 subjects from 6 global collaborators. Sample metadata almost always included a de-identified subject ID, COVID-19 status, age in years and sex. Where available, HLA class I and class II types were obtained from metadata supplied by the sample provider rather than from assay-based typing.

On the study overall, not on this receptor specifically: How much clinical and demographic metadata was included differed by source and by participant, and the metadata was provided uncurated.

The immunoSEQ Assay, a bias-controlled multiplex PCR, was used to amplify TCRbeta CDR3 regions from genomic DNA. The study's own analysis went as follows. Nucleated cell counts per sample were estimated from amplification of reference gene primers within the assay. To quantify the absolute abundance of each unique TCRbeta CDR3 rearrangement, sequence reads were collapsed and filtered. For each sample, productive Simpson clonality was calculated as the square root of Simpson's diversity index across productive rearrangements. TCRdb's version of the immuneACCESS table is confined to in-frame rearrangements and falls short of the full clone set. An unresolved V gene accounts for under half of the shortfall where checked; the remainder is of unknown origin. V and J calls and clone size are copied from that table; D and trimming were computed from the DNA. The sample contains approximately 150,000 clones, approximately 86% of them found a single time. Of the sample, nearly 0.95% falls within the top ten clones.

The sequenced sample consisted of peripheral blood. The clonotype was recovered from a woman aged 45-65 years with acute or convalescent COVID-19. The chain uses TRBV5-1 and TRBJ2-5, with 16 bases in between that match TRBD2. The CDR3 sequence is CASSLGLAGGPIGETQYF. DNA sequence: TGCGCCAGCAGCCTGGGACTAGCGGGAGGGCCCATCGGGGAGACCCAGTACTTC.